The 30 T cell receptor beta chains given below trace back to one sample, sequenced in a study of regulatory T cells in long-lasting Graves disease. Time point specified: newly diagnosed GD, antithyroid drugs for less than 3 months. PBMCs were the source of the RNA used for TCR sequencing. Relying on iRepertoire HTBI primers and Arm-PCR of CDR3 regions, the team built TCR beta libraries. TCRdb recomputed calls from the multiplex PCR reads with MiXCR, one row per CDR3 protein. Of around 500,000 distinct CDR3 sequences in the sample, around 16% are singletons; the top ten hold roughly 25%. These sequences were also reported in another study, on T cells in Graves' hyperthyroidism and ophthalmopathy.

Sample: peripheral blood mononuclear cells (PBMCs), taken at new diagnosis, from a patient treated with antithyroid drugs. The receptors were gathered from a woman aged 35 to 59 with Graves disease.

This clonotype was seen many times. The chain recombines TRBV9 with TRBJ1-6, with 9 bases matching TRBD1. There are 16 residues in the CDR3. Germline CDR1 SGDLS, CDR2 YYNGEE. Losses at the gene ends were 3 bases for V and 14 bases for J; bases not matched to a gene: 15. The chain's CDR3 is CASSAGGGQGSGTLHF. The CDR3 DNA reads TGTGCCAGCAGCGCGGGAGGCGGACAGGGGTCGGGGACCCTCCACTTT.

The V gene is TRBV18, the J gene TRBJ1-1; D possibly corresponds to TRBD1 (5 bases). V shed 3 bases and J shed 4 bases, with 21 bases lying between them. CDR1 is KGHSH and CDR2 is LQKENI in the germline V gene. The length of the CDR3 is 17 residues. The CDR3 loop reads CASSPGTLSVFGTEAFF. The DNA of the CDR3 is TGTGCCAGCTCACCGGGGACGCTTTCTGTCTTTGGCACTGAAGCTTTCTTT.

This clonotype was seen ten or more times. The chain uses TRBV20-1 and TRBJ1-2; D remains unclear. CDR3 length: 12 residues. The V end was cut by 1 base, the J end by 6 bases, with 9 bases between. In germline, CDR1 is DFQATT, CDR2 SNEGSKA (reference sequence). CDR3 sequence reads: CSARARVDGYTF. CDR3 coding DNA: TGCAGTGCTAGAGCTCGGGTGGATGGCTACACCTTC.

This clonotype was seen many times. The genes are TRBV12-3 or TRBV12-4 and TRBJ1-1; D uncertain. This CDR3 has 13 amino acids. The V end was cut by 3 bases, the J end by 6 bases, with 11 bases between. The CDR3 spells CASSFPPPPEAFF. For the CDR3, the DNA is TGTGCCAGCAGTTTCCCCCCGCCCCCTGAAGCTTTCTTT.

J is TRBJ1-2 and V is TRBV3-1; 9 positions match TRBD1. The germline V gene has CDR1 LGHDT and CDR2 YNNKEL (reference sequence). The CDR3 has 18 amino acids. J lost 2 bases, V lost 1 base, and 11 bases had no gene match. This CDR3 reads CASSQGAGTGRGNYGYTF. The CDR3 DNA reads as TGTGCCAGCAGCCAAGGAGCCGGGACAGGGAGAGGAAACTATGGCTACACCTTC.

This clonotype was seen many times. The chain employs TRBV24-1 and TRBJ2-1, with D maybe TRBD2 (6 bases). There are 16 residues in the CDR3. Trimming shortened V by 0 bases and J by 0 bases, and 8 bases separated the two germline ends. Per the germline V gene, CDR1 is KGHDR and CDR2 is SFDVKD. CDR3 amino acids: CATSDLLGSSYNEQFF. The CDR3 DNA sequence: TGTGCCACCAGTGATTTGCTCGGGAGCTCCTACAATGAGCAGTTCTTC.

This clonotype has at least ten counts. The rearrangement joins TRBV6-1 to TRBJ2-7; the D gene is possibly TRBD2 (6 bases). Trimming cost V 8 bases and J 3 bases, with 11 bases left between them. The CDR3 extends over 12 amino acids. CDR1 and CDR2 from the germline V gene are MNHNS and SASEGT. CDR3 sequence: CASGQGLYEQYF. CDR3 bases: TGTGCCAGCGGGCAGGGACTCTACGAGCAGTACTTC.

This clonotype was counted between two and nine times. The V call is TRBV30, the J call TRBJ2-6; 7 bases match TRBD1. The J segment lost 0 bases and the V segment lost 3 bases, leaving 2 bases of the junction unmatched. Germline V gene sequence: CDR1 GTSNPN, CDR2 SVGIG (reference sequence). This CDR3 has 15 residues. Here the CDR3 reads CAWRGTVSGANVLTF. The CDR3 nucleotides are TGTGCCTGGAGGGGGACAGTCTCTGGGGCCAACGTCCTGACTTTC.

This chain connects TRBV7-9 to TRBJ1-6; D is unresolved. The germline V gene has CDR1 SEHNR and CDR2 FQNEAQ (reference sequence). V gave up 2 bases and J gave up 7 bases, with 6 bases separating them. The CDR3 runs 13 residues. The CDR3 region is CASSLSWNSPLHF. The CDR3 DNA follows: TGTGCCAGCAGCTTAAGTTGGAATTCACCCCTCCACTTT.

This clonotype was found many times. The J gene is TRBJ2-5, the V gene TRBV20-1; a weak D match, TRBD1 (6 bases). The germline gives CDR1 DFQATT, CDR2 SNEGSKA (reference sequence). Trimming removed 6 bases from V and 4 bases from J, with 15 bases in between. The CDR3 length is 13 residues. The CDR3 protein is CSATSQGRETQYF. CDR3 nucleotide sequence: TGCAGTGCCACGTCACAGGGAAGAGAGACCCAGTACTTC.

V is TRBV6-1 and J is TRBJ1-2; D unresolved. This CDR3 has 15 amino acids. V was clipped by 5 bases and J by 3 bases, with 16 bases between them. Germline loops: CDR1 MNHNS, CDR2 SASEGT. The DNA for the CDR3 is TGTGCCAGCAGTCTGGATGGGTGGGTCTACTATGGCTACACCTTC. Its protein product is CASSLDGWVYYGYTF.

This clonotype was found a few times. CDR3 sequence (DNA): TGTGCCAGCAGCTTAATAACAGGGGGCGCGTCCGGGGAGCTGTTTTTT. Its protein is CASSLITGGASGELFF. The chain is built from TRBV12-3 or TRBV12-4 and TRBJ2-2; 9 positions agree with TRBD1. V shed 6 bases and J 6 bases; nucleotides not matched to a gene: 11. This CDR3 spans 16 amino acids.

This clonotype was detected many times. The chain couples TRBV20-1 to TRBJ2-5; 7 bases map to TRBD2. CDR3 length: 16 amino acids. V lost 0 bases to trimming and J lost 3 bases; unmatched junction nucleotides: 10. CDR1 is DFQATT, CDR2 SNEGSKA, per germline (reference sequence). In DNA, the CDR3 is TGCAGTGCTAGAGATCTACTTAGGGGACTAAAAGAGACCCAGTACTTC. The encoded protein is CSARDLLRGLKETQYF.

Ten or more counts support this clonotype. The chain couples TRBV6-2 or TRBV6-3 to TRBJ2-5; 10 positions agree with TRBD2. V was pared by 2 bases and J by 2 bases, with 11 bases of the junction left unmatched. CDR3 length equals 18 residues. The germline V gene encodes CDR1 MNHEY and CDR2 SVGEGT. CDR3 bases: TGTGCCAGCAGTTACATCCGGAATAGCGGGGGGCCGCAAGAGACCCAGTACTTC. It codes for CASSYIRNSGGPQETQYF.

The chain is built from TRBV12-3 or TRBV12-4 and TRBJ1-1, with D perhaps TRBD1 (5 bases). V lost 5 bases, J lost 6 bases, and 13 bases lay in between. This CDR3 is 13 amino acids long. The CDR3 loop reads CASSQPGTPEAFF. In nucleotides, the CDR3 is TGTGCCAGCAGTCAACCCGGGACGCCTGAAGCTTTCTTT.

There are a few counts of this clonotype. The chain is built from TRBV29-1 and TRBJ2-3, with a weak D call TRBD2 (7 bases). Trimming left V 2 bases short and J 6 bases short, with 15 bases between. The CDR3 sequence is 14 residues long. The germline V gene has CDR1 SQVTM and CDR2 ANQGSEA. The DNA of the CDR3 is TGCAGCGTTGAATGGGGGGGGCCCGGGGATACGCAGTATTTT. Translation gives CSVEWGGPGDTQYF.

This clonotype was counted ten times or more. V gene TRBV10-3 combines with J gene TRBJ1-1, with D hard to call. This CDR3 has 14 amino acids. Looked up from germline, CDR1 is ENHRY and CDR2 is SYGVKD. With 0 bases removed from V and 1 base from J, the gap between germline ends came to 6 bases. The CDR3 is CAISESRANTEAFF. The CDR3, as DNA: TGTGCCATCAGTGAGTCTCGGGCGAACACTGAAGCTTTCTTT.

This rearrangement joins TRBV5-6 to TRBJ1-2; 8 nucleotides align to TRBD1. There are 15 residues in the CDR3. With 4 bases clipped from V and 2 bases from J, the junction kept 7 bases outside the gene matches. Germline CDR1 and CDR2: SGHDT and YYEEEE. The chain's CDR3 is CASSNTGTGNYGYTF. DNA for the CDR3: TGTGCCAGCAGCAACACCGGGACAGGCAACTATGGCTACACCTTC.

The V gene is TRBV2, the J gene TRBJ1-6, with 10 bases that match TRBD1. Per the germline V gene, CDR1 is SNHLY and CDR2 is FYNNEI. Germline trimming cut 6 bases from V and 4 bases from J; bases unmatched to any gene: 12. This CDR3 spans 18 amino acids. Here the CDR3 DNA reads TGTGCCAGCAGCCGGACTCGACAGGGGGCCGTTTATAATTCACCCCTCCACTTT. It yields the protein CASSRTRQGAVYNSPLHF.

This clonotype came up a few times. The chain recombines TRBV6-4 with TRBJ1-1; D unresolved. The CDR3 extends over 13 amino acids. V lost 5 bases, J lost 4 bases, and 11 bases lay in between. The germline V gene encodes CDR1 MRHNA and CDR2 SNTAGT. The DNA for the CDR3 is TGTGCCAGCAGTCCAGACTTGGGCACTGAAGCTTTCTTT. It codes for CASSPDLGTEAFF.

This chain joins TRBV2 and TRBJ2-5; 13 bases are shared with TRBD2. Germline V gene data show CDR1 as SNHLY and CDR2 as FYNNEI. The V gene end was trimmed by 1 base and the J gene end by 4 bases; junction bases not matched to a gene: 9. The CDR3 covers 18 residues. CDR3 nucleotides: TGTGCCAGCAGTGAAGGCCCCACTAGCGGGGGGGCGGGAGAGACCCAGTACTTC. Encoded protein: CASSEGPTSGGAGETQYF.

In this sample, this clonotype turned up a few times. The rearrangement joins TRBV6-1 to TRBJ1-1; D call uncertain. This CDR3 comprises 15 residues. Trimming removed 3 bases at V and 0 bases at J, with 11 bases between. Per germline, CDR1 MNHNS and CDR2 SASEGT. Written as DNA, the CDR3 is TGTGCCAGCAGTGACTACGGATACCTGAACACTGAAGCTTTCTTT. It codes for CASSDYGYLNTEAFF.

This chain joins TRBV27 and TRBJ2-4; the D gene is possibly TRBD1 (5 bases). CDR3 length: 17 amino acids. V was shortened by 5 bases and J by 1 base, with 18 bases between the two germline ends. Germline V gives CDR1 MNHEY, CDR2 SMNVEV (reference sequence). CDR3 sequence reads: CASSLTPQGMAKNIQYF. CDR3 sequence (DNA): TGTGCCAGCAGTCTAACCCCTCAGGGCATGGCCAAAAACATTCAGTACTTC.

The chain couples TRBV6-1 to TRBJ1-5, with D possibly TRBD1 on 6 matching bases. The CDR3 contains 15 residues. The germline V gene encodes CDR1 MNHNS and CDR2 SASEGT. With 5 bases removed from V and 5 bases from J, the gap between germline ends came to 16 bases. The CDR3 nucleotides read TGTGCCAGCAGTCCACGGAACAGGGTCTATCAGCCCCAGCATTTT. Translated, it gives CASSPRNRVYQPQHF.

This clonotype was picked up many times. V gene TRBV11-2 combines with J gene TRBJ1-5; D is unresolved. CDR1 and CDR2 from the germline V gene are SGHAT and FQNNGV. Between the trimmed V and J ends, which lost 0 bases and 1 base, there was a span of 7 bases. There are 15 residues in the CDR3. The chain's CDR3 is CASSLDPGSNQPQHF. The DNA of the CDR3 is TGTGCCAGCAGCTTAGATCCGGGAAGCAATCAGCCCCAGCATTTT.

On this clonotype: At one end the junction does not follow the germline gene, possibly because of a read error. This chain's CDR3 is CASSQDPGGRGRYEQYF. For the CDR3, the DNA is TGCGCCAGCAGCCAAGACCCCGGGGGCAGGGGGCGGTACGAGCAGTACTTC. The V and J genes are TRBV11-2 and TRBJ2-7; 8 positions agree with TRBD1. The CDR3 contains 17 residues. Germline values: CDR1 SGHAT, CDR2 FQNNGV.

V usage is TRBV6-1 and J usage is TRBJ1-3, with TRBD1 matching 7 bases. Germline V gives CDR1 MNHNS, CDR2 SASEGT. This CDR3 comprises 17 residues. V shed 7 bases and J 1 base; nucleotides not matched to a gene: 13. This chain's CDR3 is CASTTRGRGGSGNTIYF. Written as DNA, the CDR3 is TGTGCCAGCACCACACGGGGCAGGGGGGGATCTGGAAACACCATATATTTT.

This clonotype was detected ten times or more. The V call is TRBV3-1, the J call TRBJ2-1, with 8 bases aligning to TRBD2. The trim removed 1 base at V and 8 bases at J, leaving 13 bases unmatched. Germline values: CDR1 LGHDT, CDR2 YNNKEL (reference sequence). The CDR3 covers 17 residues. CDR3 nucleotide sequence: TGTGCCAGCAGCCAAGGGGAGCTTAGCGGGGTCGGGGATGAGCAGTTCTTC. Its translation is CASSQGELSGVGDEQFF.

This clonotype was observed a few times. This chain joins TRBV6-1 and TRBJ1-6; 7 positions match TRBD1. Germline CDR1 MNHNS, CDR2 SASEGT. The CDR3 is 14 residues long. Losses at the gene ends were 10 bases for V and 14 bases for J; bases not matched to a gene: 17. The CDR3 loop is CATTEAGGLKALHF. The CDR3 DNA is TGTGCCACCACCGAGGCAGGGGGATTGAAGGCCCTCCACTTT.

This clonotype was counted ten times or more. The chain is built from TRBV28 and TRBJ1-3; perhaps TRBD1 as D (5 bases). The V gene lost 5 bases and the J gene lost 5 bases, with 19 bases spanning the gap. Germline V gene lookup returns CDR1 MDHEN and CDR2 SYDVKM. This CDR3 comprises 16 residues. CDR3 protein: CASSRSQGAGRNTIYF. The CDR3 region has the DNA TGTGCCAGCAGTCGCTCCCAAGGGGCGGGTAGAAACACCATATATTTT.